This T cell receptor (beta chain) was observed in a study of blood T cell repertoires in COVID-19. Study at large: From T cells, B-cell-depleted T cells, or PBMCs came the material, which was cDNA or gDNA.

Participants spanned ages about 18 to 90 years and resided in 24 US areas. Donors in Cohort 3 who had recovered were those with two negative PCRs, healthcare professional clearance, or resolution of their symptoms. The CDR3 extends over 16 amino acids. Germline CDR1 is SGHRS and CDR2 is YFSETQ. Trimming removed 5 bases from V and 0 bases from J, with 18 bases in between. In the original analysis: Estimated nucleated cell counts came from reference gene primer amplification. Sequenced by immunoSEQ multiplex PCR; TCRdb stores in-frame clones only, minus some. The D gene and trimming were derived from the DNA, and the V and J assignments and clone size from that table. The data show roughly 370,000 clones, approximately 90% seen once.

This chain joins TRBV5-1 and TRBJ2-7; perhaps TRBD2 as D (6 bases). The sequenced sample consisted of PBMCs or T cells enriched from blood (not recorded which). The TCR sequence derives from a woman between 50 and 59 years old who had recovered from COVID-19. CDR3 nucleotides: TGCGCCAGCAGGGGGGGTAGCGGATCTAGCTCCTACGAGCAGTACTTC. This translates into CASRGGSGSSSYEQYF.